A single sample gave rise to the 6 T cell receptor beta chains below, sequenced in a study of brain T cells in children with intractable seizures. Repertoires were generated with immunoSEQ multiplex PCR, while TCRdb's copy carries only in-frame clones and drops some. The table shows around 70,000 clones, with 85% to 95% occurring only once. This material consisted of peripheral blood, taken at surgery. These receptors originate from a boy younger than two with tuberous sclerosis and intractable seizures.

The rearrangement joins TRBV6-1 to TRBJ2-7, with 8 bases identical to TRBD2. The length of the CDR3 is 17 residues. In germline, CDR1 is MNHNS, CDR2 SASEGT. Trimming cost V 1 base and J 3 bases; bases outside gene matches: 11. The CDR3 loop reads CASSEVESLAGDYEQYF. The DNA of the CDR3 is TGTGCCAGCAGTGAAGTTGAGTCCCTAGCGGGCGACTACGAGCAGTACTTC.

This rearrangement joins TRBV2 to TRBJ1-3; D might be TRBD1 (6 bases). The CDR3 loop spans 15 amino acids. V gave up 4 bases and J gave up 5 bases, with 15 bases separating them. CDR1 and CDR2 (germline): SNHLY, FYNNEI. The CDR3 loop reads CASSAGQPLRNTIYF. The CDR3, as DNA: TGTGCCAGCAGTGCGGGACAACCTCTACGAAACACCATATATTTT.

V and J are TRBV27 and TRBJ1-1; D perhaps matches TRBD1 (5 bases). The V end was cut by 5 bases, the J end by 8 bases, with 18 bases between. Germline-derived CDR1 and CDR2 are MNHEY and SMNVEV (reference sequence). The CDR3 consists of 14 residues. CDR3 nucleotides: TGTGCCAGCAGTAGCATTCCGGGACGCCGCGAAGCTTTCTTT. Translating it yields CASSSIPGRREAFF.

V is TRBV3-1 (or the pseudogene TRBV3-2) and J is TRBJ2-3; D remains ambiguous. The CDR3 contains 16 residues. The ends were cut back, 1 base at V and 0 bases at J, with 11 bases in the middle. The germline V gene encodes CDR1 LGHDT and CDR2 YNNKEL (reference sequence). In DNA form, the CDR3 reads TGTGCCAGCAGCCAAGGCCGGCTAGTCAGCACAGATACGCAGTATTTT. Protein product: CASSQGRLVSTDTQYF.

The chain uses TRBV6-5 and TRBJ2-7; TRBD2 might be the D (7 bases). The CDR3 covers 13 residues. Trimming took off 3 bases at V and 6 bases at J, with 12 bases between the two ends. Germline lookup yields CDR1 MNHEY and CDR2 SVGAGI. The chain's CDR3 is CASSYLGGGEQYF. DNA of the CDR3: TGTGCCAGCAGTTATTTAGGGGGGGGCGAGCAGTACTTC.

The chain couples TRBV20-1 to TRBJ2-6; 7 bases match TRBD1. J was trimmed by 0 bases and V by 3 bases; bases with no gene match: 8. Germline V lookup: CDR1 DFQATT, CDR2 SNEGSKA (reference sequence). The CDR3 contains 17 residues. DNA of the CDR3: TGCAGTGCTAGTGCCAGGGGGTCCAGCTCTGGGGCCAACGTCCTGACTTTC. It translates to CSASARGSSSGANVLTF.